Below, 18 T cell receptor beta chains from the same sample are listed, as sequenced in a study of blood T cell repertoires in COVID-19. Produced via immunoSEQ multiplex PCR; TCRdb's table is partial and in-frame only. The data contain 100,000 to 150,000 clones, around nine tenths of them singletons. Sequenced input: peripheral blood. These receptor sequences come from a man in his 70s with active COVID-19.

This clone appeared a single time. V gene TRBV19 combines with J gene TRBJ2-1; TRBD1 matches at 8 bases. The V and J ends lost 3 bases and 7 bases, in that order; junction bases with no gene match: 5. The V gene's germline CDR1 is LNHDA and CDR2 SQIVND (reference sequence). The CDR3 has 14 amino acids. Here the CDR3 reads CASSMGHRGNEQFF. CDR3 sequence (DNA): TGTGCCAGTAGTATGGGACACAGGGGGAATGAGCAGTTCTTC.

The chain joins TRBV6-5 to TRBJ2-7; TRBD2 matches 8 bases. The CDR3 extends over 13 amino acids. Germline V gene data show CDR1 as MNHEY and CDR2 as SVGAGI. Trimming at V came to 11 bases and at J to 3 bases, leaving 9 bases not matched to a gene. The CDR3 nucleotides are TGTGCCTCGGGGGAGGGACTAGGCTACGAGCAGTACTTC. As protein: CASGEGLGYEQYF.

The chain joins TRBV6-6 to TRBJ2-5, with D possibly matching TRBD2 (6 bases). This CDR3 spans 14 amino acids. Looked up from germline, CDR1 is MNHNY and CDR2 is SVGAGI (reference sequence). Trimming took off 0 bases at V and 5 bases at J, with 10 bases between the two ends. The CDR3 sequence: CASSYSRGGETQYF. Here the CDR3 DNA reads TGTGCCAGCAGTTACTCGCGAGGAGGGGAGACCCAGTACTTC.

The chain links TRBV29-1 to TRBJ2-2; TRBD2 agrees at 7 bases. CDR3 length: 13 residues. Germline lookup yields CDR1 SQVTM and CDR2 ANQGSEA. Trimming at V came to 6 bases and at J to 8 bases, leaving 9 bases not matched to a gene. As DNA, the CDR3 is TGCAGCGTCCCTCGGGGGGAGAGGGGGGAGCTGTTTTTT. This codes for CSVPRGERGELFF.

The chain carries TRBV28 and TRBJ1-5, with D possibly TRBD1 on 5 matching bases. The CDR3 extends over 16 amino acids. Germline V gene sequence: CDR1 MDHEN, CDR2 SYDVKM. V was shortened by 1 base and J by 7 bases, with 17 bases between the two germline ends. The DNA for the CDR3 is TGTGCCAGCAGTTTATTCTCCTGGGGGGGTTACCAGCCCCAGCATTTT. It yields the protein CASSLFSWGGYQPQHF.

This clone appeared once. The chain recombines TRBV27 with TRBJ2-3; D is uncertain. The CDR3 length is 14 residues. CDR1 and CDR2 (germline): MNHEY, SMNVEV (reference sequence). The V gene lost 3 bases and the J gene lost 3 bases, with 10 bases spanning the gap. CDR3 protein: CASSFVSSTDTQYF. The CDR3, as DNA: TGTGCCAGCAGTTTTGTCTCGTCGACAGATACGCAGTATTTT.

The CDR3 loop reads CASSSQGAKTYNEQFF. The CDR3 region has the DNA TGTGCCAGCAGCTCACAGGGGGCTAAAACCTACAATGAGCAGTTCTTC. The chain joins TRBV7-9 to TRBJ2-1, with 9 bases aligning to TRBD1. Germline loops: CDR1 SEHNR, CDR2 FQNEAQ (reference sequence). Losses at the gene ends were 4 bases for V and 2 bases for J; bases not matched to a gene: 6. This CDR3 is 16 amino acids long.

Only a few counts were recorded for this clone. The chain combines TRBV4-2 with TRBJ2-7, with D perhaps TRBD1 (5 bases). The V end was cut by 4 bases, the J end by 1 base, with 8 bases between. CDR3 length: 13 amino acids. Germline V gene sequence: CDR1 LGHNA, CDR2 YNFKEQ. The CDR3 coding sequence is TGTGCCAGCAGCCCCACAGGTTCCTACGAGCAGTACTTC. This translates into CASSPTGSYEQYF.

The chain recombines TRBV3-1 (or the pseudogene TRBV3-2) with TRBJ2-6, with TRBD1 as a possible D gene (6 bases). The V gene's germline CDR1 is LGHDT and CDR2 YNNKEL (reference sequence). There are 17 residues in the CDR3. The V gene lost 3 bases and the J gene lost 5 bases, with 17 bases spanning the gap. The CDR3 region is CASSQGQGVSRANVLTF. The CDR3 DNA reads as TGTGCCAGCAGCCAGGGACAAGGAGTTAGTCGGGCCAACGTCCTGACTTTC.

This sequence joins TRBV3-1 (or the pseudogene TRBV3-2) and TRBJ2-5; 7 bases agree with TRBD2. The CDR3 is 16 amino acids. With 5 bases clipped from V and 3 bases from J, the junction kept 12 bases outside the gene matches. The V gene's germline CDR1 is LGHDT and CDR2 YNNKEL (reference sequence). CDR3 nucleotides: TGTGCCAGCAGCTCTCGGCTAGCGGAGCGTAAAGAGACCCAGTACTTC. Protein sequence: CASSSRLAERKETQYF.

In this sample, this clone turned up once. This rearrangement joins TRBV4-3 to TRBJ2-1, with a weak D call TRBD1 (5 bases). This CDR3 is built from 16 residues. The germline V gene encodes CDR1 LGHNA and CDR2 YSLEER. Trimming left V 4 bases short and J 7 bases short, with 20 bases between. The CDR3 sequence: CASSPRYQGLGNEQFF. CDR3 sequence (DNA): TGCGCCAGCAGCCCACGATATCAGGGTTTGGGGAATGAGCAGTTCTTC.

This clone appeared a single time. The chain recombines TRBV28 with TRBJ1-5, with D unresolved. Trimming cost V 3 bases and J 0 bases, with 12 bases left between them. The CDR3 is made up of 16 amino acids. CDR1 and CDR2 (germline): MDHEN, SYDVKM. The CDR3 sequence is CASSFTGSYSNQPQHF. The CDR3 DNA sequence: TGTGCCAGCAGTTTTACGGGGTCCTATAGCAATCAGCCCCAGCATTTT.

This chain joins TRBV28 and TRBJ1-1; no clear D. CDR3 length: 13 amino acids. Trimming shortened V by 8 bases and J by 0 bases, and 10 bases separated the two germline ends. Germline-derived CDR1 and CDR2 are MDHEN and SYDVKM. DNA of the CDR3: TGTGCCAGCTGCGGAGGACTGAACACTGAAGCTTTCTTT. Translating gives CASCGGLNTEAFF.

The chain carries TRBV15 and TRBJ2-7; the match to TRBD2 covers 10 bases. The CDR3 spans 14 residues. Trimming removed 1 base from V and 6 bases from J; junction bases left unmatched: 3. The germline CDR1 and CDR2 sequences are LNHNV and YYDKDF (reference sequence). CDR3 nucleotide sequence: TGTGCCACCAGCAGAGGAGCGGGAGGGCGCGAGCAGTACTTC. It is translated as CATSRGAGGREQYF.

This clone has only a few counts. V gene TRBV5-1 combines with J gene TRBJ1-2, with a tentative D call TRBD1 (5 bases). In germline, CDR1 is SGHRS, CDR2 YFSETQ. This CDR3 has 14 residues. With 7 bases removed from V and 2 bases from J, the gap between germline ends came to 15 bases. The CDR3 DNA sequence: TGCGCCAGCGCCAGGGCAGGGCAGAACTATGGCTACACCTTC. Amino acids: CASARAGQNYGYTF.

This rearrangement joins TRBV6-5 to TRBJ1-1; perhaps TRBD1 as D (5 bases). CDR3 length: 13 amino acids. V lost 2 bases to trimming and J lost 5 bases, with 9 bases between them. Germline V CDR1 and CDR2: MNHEY, SVGAGI. The CDR3 protein is CASSYGAETEAFF. The DNA of the CDR3 is TGTGCCAGCAGTTACGGGGCCGAAACTGAAGCTTTCTTT.

The gene calls are TRBV5-4 and TRBJ2-7; D remains unclear. The CDR3 is made up of 12 amino acids. Germline loops: CDR1 SGHNT, CDR2 YYREEE (reference sequence). V lost 1 base, J lost 6 bases, and 8 bases lay in between. In DNA form, the CDR3 reads TGTGCCAGCAGCTTGTCCAGTCGCGAGCAGTACTTC. Protein product: CASSLSSREQYF.

The V call is TRBV5-6, the J call TRBJ2-2; 9 nucleotides match TRBD1. With 4 bases clipped from V and 1 base from J, the junction kept 8 bases outside the gene matches. This CDR3 contains 17 residues. Germline CDR1 SGHDT, CDR2 YYEEEE. CDR3 in amino acids: CASSPPTDRGNTGELFF. The CDR3 DNA reads TGTGCCAGCAGCCCACCCACGGACAGGGGGAACACCGGGGAGCTGTTTTTT.